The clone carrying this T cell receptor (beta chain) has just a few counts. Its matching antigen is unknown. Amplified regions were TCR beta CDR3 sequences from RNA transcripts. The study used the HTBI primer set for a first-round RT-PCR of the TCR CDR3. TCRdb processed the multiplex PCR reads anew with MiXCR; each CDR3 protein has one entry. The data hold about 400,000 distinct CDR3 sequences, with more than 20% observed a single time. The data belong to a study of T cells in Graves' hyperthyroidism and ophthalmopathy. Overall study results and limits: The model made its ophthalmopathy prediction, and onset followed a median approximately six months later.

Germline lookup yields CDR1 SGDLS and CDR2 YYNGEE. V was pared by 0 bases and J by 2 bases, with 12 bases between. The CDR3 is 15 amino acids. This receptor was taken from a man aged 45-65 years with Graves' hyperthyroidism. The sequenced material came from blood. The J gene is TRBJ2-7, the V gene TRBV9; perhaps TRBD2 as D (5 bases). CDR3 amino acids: CASSVGSSVAYEQYF. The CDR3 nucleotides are TGTGCCAGCAGCGTAGGAAGTAGCGTAGCCTACGAGCAGTACTTC.